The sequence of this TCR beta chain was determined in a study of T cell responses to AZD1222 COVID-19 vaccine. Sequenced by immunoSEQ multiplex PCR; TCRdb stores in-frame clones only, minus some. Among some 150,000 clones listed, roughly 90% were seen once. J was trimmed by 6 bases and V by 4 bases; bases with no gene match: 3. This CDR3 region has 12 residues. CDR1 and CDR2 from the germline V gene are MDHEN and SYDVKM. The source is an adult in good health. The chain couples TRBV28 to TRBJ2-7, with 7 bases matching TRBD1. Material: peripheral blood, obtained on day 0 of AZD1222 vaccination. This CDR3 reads CASSYGQVEQYF. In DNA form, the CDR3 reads TGTGCCAGCAGTTACGGACAGGTCGAGCAGTACTTC.